What follows are 18 T cell receptor beta chains derived from one specimen sequenced in a study of blood T cells in healthy people across ages. A J-beta primer mix and a sample-barcoded 5' primer were used in a second PCR of about 7 to 12 cycles. MiXCR, applied by TCRdb to the 5' RACE reads, yields one record per CDR3 protein. Found here are around 1,000,000 distinct CDR3 sequences, approximately 25% of them singletons; the top ten hold approximately 0.75%. The sample also formed part of further work on T cells of mothers and their children.

Sequencing input: blood. The receptors were gathered from a girl aged 2 to 9 in good health.

The chain uses TRBV18 and TRBJ1-4; D is uncertain. There are 17 residues in the CDR3. Germline CDR1 reads KGHSH; CDR2 reads LQKENI. The V end lost 3 bases, the J end lost 0 bases, and 14 bases lay between the germline ends. For the CDR3, the DNA is TGTGCCAGCTCACCGAGGCCGCTGCTAGCAACTAATGAAAAACTGTTTTTT. It translates to CASSPRPLLATNEKLFF.

The chain is built from TRBV29-1 and TRBJ2-3, with D unresolved. The CDR3 is made up of 15 amino acids. The V gene's germline CDR1 is SQVTM and CDR2 ANQGSEA. Trimming removed 7 bases from V and 0 bases from J, with 17 bases in between. The CDR3 DNA reads TGCAGCGCCGGAGACCCACTCTCTAGCACAGATACGCAGTATTTT. This translates into CSAGDPLSSTDTQYF.

This clonotype was found a few times. This chain connects TRBV7-9 to TRBJ1-1, with D maybe TRBD1 (5 bases). V was pared by 5 bases and J by 3 bases, with 22 bases between. The CDR3 is 17 amino acids. The V gene's germline CDR1 is SEHNR and CDR2 FQNEAQ (reference sequence). The CDR3 protein is CASSPYASTATYTEAFF. The CDR3, as DNA: TGTGCCAGCAGCCCTTACGCATCGACAGCCACCTACACTGAAGCTTTCTTT.

This clonotype has a handful of counts. The J gene is TRBJ2-1, the V gene TRBV7-9; D not certain. This CDR3 region has 13 residues. Germline V gene data show CDR1 as SEHNR and CDR2 as FQNEAQ (reference sequence). Trimming shortened V by 3 bases and J by 8 bases, and 11 bases separated the two germline ends. CDR3 in amino acids: CASSFIGAHEQFF. The CDR3 DNA is TGTGCCAGCAGCTTTATAGGCGCCCATGAGCAGTTCTTC.

The sample holds a few counts of this clonotype. The rearrangement links TRBV12-3 or TRBV12-4 to TRBJ2-5, with D perhaps matching TRBD2 (5 bases). The last part of the DNA fits TRBJ2-1 better; the J call may be wrong. CDR3 size: 13 residues. The CDR3 loop is CASTSGLFNEQFF. The CDR3 DNA reads TGTGCCAGCACCTCCGGACTGTTTAATGAGCAGTTCTTC.

In this sample, this clonotype turned up a few times. This chain links TRBV21-1 with TRBJ2-7; the D call TRBD1 from the table was never checked on the DNA. TRBV21-1 counts as a pseudogene. This CDR3 comprises 10 residues. CDR3 DNA: TGTGCCAGCAGCAAAAGCCCGGTGGACTTC. Amino acid sequence: CASSKSPVDF.

The table lists this clonotype with a few counts. CDR3 nucleotide sequence: TGCAGCGCCACGGGACTGCTCTATGGCTACACCTTC. The encoded protein is CSATGLLYGYTF. The chain carries TRBV29-1 and TRBJ1-2; tentatively, D is TRBD1 (5 bases). Germline CDR1 and CDR2: SQVTM and ANQGSEA. The V end lost 7 bases, the J end lost 4 bases, and 13 bases lay between the germline ends. The CDR3 covers 12 residues.

The V gene is TRBV4-3, the J gene TRBJ2-5, with TRBD1 matching over 7 bases. The assigned J gene may be wrong: the sequence end matches TRBJ2-7 better. The CDR3 has 15 amino acids. Germline lookup yields CDR1 LGHNA and CDR2 YSLEER. DNA of the CDR3: TGCGCCAGCAGCCAAGAGAGACAGGGTGACTACGAGCAGTACTTC. Translation: CASSQERQGDYEQYF.

This clonotype was counted a few times. V is TRBV3-1 and J is TRBJ2-2, with D uncertain. V lost 0 bases and J 3 bases, leaving 11 bases between the germline ends. CDR1 and CDR2 (germline): LGHDT, YNNKEL (reference sequence). The CDR3 spans 16 residues. The CDR3 sequence is CASSQDLTSYTGELFF. In DNA, the CDR3 is TGTGCCAGCAGCCAAGATCTTACATCGTACACCGGGGAGCTGTTTTTT.

The count of this clonotype is one. V usage is TRBV27 and J usage is TRBJ1-1; a weak D match, TRBD1 (6 bases). From germline, CDR1 is MNHEY and CDR2 SMNVEV (reference sequence). Trimming stripped 8 bases from V and 10 bases from J, with 20 bases between. The CDR3 is 13 amino acids. In DNA form, the CDR3 reads TGTGCCAGCTCTAGGGGGGGTCCGTCTGGAGCTTTCTTT. This translates into CASSRGGPSGAFF.

CDR3 DNA sequence: TGTGCCAGCCGTCGTAAGGGGAACACTGAAGCTTTCTTT. It translates to CASRRKGNTEAFF. The J gene is TRBJ1-1, the V gene TRBV28; no clear D. V was shortened by 8 bases and J by 1 base, with 11 bases between the two germline ends. Germline values: CDR1 MDHEN, CDR2 SYDVKM. CDR3 length equals 13 residues.

This rearrangement joins TRBV5-6 to TRBJ1-2; TRBD1 might be the D (6 bases). CDR1 and CDR2 from the germline V gene are SGHDT and YYEEEE. V shed 0 bases and J shed 1 base, with 13 bases lying between them. CDR3 size: 16 residues. CDR3 DNA: TGTGCCAGCAGCTTGGGGTCGACAGGCGGTAACTATGGCTACACCTTC. Protein sequence: CASSLGSTGGNYGYTF.

Only a few counts were recorded for this clonotype. This chain connects TRBV11-2 to TRBJ2-5, with 7 bases that match TRBD2. V lost 3 bases and J lost 7; bases outside the gene matches: 5. The germline gives CDR1 SGHAT, CDR2 FQNNGV. CDR3 length equals 13 residues. The CDR3 DNA is TGTGCCAGCAGCTTTTCCTCGGGGGGGACCCAGTACTTC. Residues: CASSFSSGGTQYF.

This CDR3 is CASSLFQGPGYEQYF. CDR3 bases: TGTGCCAGCAGCTTATTTCAGGGACCAGGCTACGAGCAGTACTTC. The chain carries TRBV7-8 and TRBJ2-7; D is tentatively TRBD1 or TRBD2 (5 bases each). This CDR3 has 15 amino acids. Trimming cost V 2 bases and J 3 bases, with 14 bases left between them. Germline-derived CDR1 and CDR2 are SGHVS and FQNEAQ.

The chain carries TRBV11-1 and TRBJ2-1; D remains unclear. V was pared by 0 bases and J by 2 bases, with 8 bases between. In germline, CDR1 is SGHAT, CDR2 FQDESV (reference sequence). There are 15 residues in the CDR3. CDR3 nucleotide sequence: TGTGCCAGCAGCTTAGCGGCGCAACCCTACAATGAGCAGTTCTTC. Its protein product is CASSLAAQPYNEQFF.

This clonotype has a handful of counts. The chain links TRBV20-1 to TRBJ2-5; 10 bases are a match to TRBD1. The end of the DNA fits TRBJ2-7 better, so the J call may be wrong. The germline CDR1 and CDR2 sequences are DFQATT and SNEGSKA (reference sequence). This CDR3 region has 17 residues. DNA for the CDR3: TGCAGTGCTAGAGGGGCCACCGGGACAGGGGTCGGGTACGAGCAGTACTTC. It encodes CSARGATGTGVGYEQYF.

The table lists this clonotype with a few counts. This sequence joins TRBV6-5 and TRBJ2-6; D is unclear. Germline V lookup: CDR1 MNHEY, CDR2 SVGAGI. This CDR3 has 15 residues. Trimming removed 4 bases from V and 0 bases from J, with 7 bases in between. In nucleotides, the CDR3 is TGTGCCAGCAGTTTGACGGACTCTGGGGCCAACGTCCTGACTTTC. Protein sequence: CASSLTDSGANVLTF.

The chain is built from TRBV7-9 and TRBJ1-2; D not resolved. Germline lookup yields CDR1 SEHNR and CDR2 FQNEAQ (reference sequence). This CDR3 comprises 13 residues. Here the CDR3 reads CVGRSGIGEGYTF. DNA for the CDR3: TGTGTTGGGCGCAGCGGGATCGGAGAGGGCTACACCTTC. Using reference TRBV7-9 and TRBJ1-2 for the parts outside the CDR3, the full variable domain is DTGVSQNPRHKITKRGQNVTFRCDPISEHNRLYWYRQTLGQGPEFLTYFQNEAQLEKSRLLSDRFSAERPKGSFSTLEIQRTEQGDSAMYLCVGRSGIGEGYTFGSGTRLTVV.